This T cell receptor (beta chain) was documented in a study of a mutant IDH1 vaccine in newly diagnosed glioma. Across the study: Vaccination followed radiotherapy alone by 4-6 weeks, or accompanied temozolomide cycles. Treated patients, about 60% male and roughly 40% female, averaged approximately 40 years of age.

Sequencing used immunoSEQ multiplex PCR; TCRdb keeps in-frame clones, though not all of them. This table holds around 40,000 clones, around 83% found once. A note on this clone: Its antigen is still unknown.

Time point in this sample: week 11, during vaccination. A 20-mer mutant IDH1 peptide at 300 ug was injected subcutaneously with topical imiquimod. Donors had new IDH1-mutant astrocytomas of WHO grade 3 or 4 (ATRX-lost). This specimen consisted of PBMCs, obtained from a glioma patient whose treatment included an IDH1 peptide vaccine. This clonotype originated in a man aged 35-49 years with glioma.

The CDR3 bases are TGTGCCAGCAGCCCGGTCCGGGTTCGAACCTACAATGAGCAGTTCTTC. It specifies CASSPVRVRTYNEQFF. This chain uses TRBV5-6 with TRBJ2-1; D call uncertain. The CDR3 runs 16 residues. V lost 4 bases and J 2 bases, leaving 16 bases between the germline ends. Germline CDR1 and CDR2: SGHDT and YYEEEE.